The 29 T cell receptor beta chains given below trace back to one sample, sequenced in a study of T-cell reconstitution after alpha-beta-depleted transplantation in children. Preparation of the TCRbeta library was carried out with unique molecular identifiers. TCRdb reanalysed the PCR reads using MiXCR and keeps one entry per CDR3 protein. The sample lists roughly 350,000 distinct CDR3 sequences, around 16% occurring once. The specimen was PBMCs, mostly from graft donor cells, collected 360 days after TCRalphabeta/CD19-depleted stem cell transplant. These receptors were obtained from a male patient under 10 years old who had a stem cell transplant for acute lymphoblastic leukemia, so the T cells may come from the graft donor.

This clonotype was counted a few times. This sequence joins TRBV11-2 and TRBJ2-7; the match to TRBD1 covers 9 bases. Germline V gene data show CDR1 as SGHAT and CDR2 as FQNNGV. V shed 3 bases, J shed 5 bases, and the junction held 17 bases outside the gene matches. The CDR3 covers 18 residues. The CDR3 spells CASSFRTGVLPTLNEQYF. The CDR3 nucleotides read TGTGCCAGCAGCTTTCGGACAGGGGTGTTACCTACTCTAAACGAGCAGTACTTC.

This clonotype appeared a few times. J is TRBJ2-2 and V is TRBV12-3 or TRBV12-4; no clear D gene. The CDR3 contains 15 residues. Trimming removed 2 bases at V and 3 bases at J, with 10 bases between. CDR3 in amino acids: CASSLTVIYTGELFF. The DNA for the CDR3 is TGTGCCAGCAGTTTAACGGTTATTTACACCGGGGAGCTGTTTTTT.

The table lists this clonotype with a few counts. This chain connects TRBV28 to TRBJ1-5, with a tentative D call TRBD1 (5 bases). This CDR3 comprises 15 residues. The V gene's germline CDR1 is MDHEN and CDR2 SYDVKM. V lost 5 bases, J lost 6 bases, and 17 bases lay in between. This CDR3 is CASSLRLGVAQPQHF. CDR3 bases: TGTGCCAGCAGTCTACGATTGGGGGTAGCTCAGCCCCAGCATTTT.

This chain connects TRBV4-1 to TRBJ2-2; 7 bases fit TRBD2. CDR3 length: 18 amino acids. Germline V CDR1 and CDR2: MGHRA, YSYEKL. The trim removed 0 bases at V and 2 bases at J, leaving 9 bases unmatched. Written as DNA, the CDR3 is TGCGCCAGCAGCCAAGATAGGGGAGGGCGCCGCAACACCGGGGAGCTGTTTTTT. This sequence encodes CASSQDRGGRRNTGELFF.

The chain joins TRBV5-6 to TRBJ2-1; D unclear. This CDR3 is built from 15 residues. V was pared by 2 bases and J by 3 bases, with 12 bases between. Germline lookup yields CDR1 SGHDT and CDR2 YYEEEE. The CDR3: CASSLPPPRYNEQFF. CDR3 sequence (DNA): TGTGCCAGCAGCTTACCCCCCCCGCGCTACAATGAGCAGTTCTTC.

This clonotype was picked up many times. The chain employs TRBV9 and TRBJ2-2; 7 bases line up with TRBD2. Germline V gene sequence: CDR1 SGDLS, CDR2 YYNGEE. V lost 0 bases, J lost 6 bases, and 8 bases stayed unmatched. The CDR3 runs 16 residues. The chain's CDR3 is CASSVGMAGDSGELFF. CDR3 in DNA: TGTGCCAGCAGCGTAGGGATGGCGGGAGATTCCGGGGAGCTGTTTTTT.

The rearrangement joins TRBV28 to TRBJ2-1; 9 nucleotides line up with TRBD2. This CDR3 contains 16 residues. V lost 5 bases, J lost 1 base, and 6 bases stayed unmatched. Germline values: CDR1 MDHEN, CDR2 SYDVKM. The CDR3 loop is CASSLSGSVSYNEQFF. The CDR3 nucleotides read TGTGCCAGCAGTCTTAGCGGGAGTGTGTCCTACAATGAGCAGTTCTTC.

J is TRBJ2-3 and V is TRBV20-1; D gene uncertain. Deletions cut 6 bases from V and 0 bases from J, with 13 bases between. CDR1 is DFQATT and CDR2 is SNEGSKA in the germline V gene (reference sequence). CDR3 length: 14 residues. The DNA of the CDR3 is TGCAGTGCCCCCGTTAGGGCCAGCACAGATACGCAGTATTTT. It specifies CSAPVRASTDTQYF.

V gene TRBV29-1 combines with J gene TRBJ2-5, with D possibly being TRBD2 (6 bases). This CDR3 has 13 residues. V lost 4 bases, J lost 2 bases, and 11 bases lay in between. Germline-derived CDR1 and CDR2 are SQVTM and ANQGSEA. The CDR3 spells CSVGREMQETQYF. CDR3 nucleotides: TGCAGCGTTGGGAGGGAGATGCAAGAGACCCAGTACTTC. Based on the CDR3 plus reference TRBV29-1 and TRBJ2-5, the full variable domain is SAVISQKPSRDICQRGTSLTIQCQVDSQVTMMFWYRQQPGQSLTLIATANQGSEATYESGFVIDKFPISRPNLTFSTLTVSNMSPEDSSIYLCSVGREMQETQYFGPGTRLLVL.

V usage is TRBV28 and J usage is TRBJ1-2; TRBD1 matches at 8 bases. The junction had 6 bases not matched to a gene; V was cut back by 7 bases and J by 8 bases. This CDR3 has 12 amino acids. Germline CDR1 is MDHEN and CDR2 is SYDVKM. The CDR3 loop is CASKTGVEGYTF. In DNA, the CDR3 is TGTGCCAGCAAGACAGGGGTAGAAGGCTACACCTTC.

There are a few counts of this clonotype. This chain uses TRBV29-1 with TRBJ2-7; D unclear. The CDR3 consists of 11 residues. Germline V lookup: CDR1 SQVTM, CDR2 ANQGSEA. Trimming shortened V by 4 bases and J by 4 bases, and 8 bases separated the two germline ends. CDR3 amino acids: CSVGEGYEQYF. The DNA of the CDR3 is TGCAGCGTTGGGGAAGGGTACGAGCAGTACTTC.

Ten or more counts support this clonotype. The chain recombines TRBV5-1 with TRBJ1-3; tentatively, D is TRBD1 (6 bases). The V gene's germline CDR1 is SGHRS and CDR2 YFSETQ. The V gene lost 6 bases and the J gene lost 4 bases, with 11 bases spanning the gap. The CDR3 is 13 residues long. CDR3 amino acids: CASNDRTGNTIYF. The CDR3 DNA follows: TGCGCCAGCAACGACAGGACGGGAAACACCATATATTTT.

This CDR3 is CASSQDRGAYEQYF. The CDR3 DNA reads TGCGCCAGCAGCCAAGACAGGGGGGCCTACGAGCAGTACTTC. The chain couples TRBV4-1 to TRBJ2-7; the D gene is possibly TRBD1 (7 bases). V was shortened by 0 bases and J by 2 bases, with 8 bases between the two germline ends. The CDR3 contains 14 residues. Germline-derived CDR1 and CDR2 are MGHRA and YSYEKL.

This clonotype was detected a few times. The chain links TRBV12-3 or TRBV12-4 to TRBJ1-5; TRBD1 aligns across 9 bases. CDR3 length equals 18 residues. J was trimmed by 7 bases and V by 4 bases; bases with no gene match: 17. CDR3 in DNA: TGTGCCAGCAGTTCCAGCCGGGACAGGGTGGGACTAGGACAGCCCCAGCATTTT. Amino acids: CASSSSRDRVGLGQPQHF.

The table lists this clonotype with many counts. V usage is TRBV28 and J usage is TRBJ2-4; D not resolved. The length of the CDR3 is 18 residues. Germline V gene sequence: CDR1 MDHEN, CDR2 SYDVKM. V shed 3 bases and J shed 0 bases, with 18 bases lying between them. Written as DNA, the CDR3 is TGTGCCAGCAGTTTCCTGAAACAGAGACCCTTAGCCAAAAACATTCAGTACTTC. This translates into CASSFLKQRPLAKNIQYF.

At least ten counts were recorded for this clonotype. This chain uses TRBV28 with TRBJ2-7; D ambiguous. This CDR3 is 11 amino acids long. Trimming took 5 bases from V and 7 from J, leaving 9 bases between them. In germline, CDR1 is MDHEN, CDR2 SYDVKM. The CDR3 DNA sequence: TGTGCCAGCAGTGGTAAGGTTGAGCAGTACTTC. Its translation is CASSGKVEQYF.

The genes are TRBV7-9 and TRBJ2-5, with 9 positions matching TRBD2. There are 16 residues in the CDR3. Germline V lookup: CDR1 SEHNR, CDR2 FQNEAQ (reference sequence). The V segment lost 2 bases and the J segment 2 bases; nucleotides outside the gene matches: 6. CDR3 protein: CASSLILAGRQETQYF. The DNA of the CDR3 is TGTGCCAGCAGCTTAATCCTAGCGGGACGGCAAGAGACCCAGTACTTC.

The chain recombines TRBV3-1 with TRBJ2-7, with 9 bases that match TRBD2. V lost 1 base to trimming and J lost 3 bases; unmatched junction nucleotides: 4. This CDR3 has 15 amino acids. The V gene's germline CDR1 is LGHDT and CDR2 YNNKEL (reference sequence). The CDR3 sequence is CASSQGTSANYEQYF. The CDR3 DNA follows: TGTGCCAGCAGCCAAGGGACTAGCGCAAACTACGAGCAGTACTTC.

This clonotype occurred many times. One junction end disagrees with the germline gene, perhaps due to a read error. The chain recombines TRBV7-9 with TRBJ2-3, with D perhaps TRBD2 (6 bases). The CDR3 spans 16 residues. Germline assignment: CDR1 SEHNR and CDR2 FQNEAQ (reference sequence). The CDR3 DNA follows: TGTGCCAGCAGCCTGGGGCCAGTCACTAGCAAAGATACGCAGTATTTT. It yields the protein CASSLGPVTSKDTQYF. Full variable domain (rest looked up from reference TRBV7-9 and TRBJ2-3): DTGVSQNPRHKITKRGQNVTFRCDPISEHNRLYWYRQTLGQGPEFLTYFQNEAQLEKSRLLSDRFSAERPKGSFSTLEIQRTEQGDSAMYLCASSLGPVTSKDTQYFGPGTRLTVL.

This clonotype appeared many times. CDR3 loop: CASSQRGNYGYTF. In nucleotides, the CDR3 is TGCGCCAGCAGCCAAAGAGGGAACTATGGCTACACCTTC. The V and J genes are TRBV4-3 and TRBJ1-2; D gene ambiguous. Germline V CDR1 and CDR2: LGHNA, YSLEER. Trimming left V 2 bases short and J 2 bases short, with 6 bases between. CDR3 length equals 13 residues.

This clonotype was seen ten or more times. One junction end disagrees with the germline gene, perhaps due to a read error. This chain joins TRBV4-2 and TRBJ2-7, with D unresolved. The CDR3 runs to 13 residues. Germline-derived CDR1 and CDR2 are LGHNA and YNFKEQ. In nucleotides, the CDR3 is TGCGCCAGCAGCCAAGGGTTGGGGTACGAGCAGTACTTC. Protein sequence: CASSQGLGYEQYF.

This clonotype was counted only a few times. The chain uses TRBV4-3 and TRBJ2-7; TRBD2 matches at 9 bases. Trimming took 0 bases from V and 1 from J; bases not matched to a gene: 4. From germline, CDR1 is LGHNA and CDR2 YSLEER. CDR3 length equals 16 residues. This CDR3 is CASSQEVAGASYEQYF. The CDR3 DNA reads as TGCGCCAGCAGCCAAGAAGTAGCGGGAGCGTCCTACGAGCAGTACTTC.

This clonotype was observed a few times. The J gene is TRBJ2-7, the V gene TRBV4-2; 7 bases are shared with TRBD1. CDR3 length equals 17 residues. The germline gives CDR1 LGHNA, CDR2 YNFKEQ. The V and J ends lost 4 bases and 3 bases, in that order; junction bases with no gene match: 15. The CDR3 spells CASSRSTGTVPGYEQYF. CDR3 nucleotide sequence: TGTGCCAGCAGCCGAAGTACAGGGACAGTACCCGGCTACGAGCAGTACTTC.

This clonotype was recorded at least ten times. The CDR3 coding sequence is TGTGCCAGCAGCCACGGTCTCAGAGCGGGAGAATCCACAGATACGCAGTATTTT. It is translated as CASSHGLRAGESTDTQYF. The rearrangement links TRBV4-2 to TRBJ2-3; 8 positions agree with TRBD2. The CDR3 loop spans 18 amino acids. Germline CDR1 LGHNA, CDR2 YNFKEQ. Trimming at V came to 3 bases and at J to 2 bases, leaving 13 bases not matched to a gene.

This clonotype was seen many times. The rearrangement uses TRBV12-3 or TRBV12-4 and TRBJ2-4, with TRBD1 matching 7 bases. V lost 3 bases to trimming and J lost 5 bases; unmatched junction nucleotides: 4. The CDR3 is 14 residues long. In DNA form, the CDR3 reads TGTGCCAGCAGTTTCAGGACAGGAGAAAACATTCAGTACTTC. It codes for CASSFRTGENIQYF.

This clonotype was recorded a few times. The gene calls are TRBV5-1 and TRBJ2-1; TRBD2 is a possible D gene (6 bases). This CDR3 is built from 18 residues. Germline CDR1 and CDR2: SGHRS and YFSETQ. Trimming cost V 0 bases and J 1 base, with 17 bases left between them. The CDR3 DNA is TGCGCCAGCAGCTTGGCCCCCCGGGGGAGCGGGTCCTACAATGAGCAGTTCTTC. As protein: CASSLAPRGSGSYNEQFF.

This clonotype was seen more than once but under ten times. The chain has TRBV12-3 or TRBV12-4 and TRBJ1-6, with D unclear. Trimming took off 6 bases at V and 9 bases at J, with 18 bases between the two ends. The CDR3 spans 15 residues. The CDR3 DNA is TGTGCCAGCAGGCCCGGGCCCATCCCGGGTTCACCCCTCCACTTT. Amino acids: CASRPGPIPGSPLHF.

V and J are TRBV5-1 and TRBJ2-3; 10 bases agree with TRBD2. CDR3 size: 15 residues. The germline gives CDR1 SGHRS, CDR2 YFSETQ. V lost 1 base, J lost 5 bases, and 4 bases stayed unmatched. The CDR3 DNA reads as TGCGCCAGCAGCTTGCCTAGCGGGAGTGGAGATACGCAGTATTTT. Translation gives CASSLPSGSGDTQYF.

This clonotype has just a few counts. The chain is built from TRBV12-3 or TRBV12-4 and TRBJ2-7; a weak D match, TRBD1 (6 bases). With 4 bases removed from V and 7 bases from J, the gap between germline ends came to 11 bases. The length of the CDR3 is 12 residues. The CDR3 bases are TGTGCCAGCAGTTCACAGGGTTGGGAGCAGTACTTC. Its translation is CASSSQGWEQYF.